Listed below are T cell receptor beta chains from one sample, sequenced in a study of blood T cell repertoires in COVID-19. Assay used: immunoSEQ multiplex PCR; TCRdb lists only in-frame clones, some missing. This sample has about 20,000 clones; roughly 86% occur once, and the top ten carry roughly 11%. Input material: peripheral blood. Source of these receptors: a human donor in a cohort sampled during active COVID-19. CDR3s include the opening cysteine and the closing phenylalanine or tryptophan. Each record gives: J gene, clone size, D gene, V gene, CDR3 DNA, CDR3 protein. The D gene is left open where the match is weak. Clone size is not always given. Where it is, it says once, few, many or a class for expanded clones.

TRBJ1-2	NA	TRBD1	TRBV7-9	TGTGCCAGCAGCTCGGGACAGGGGGATTTCGGCACCTTC	CASSSGQGDFGTF
TRBJ1-4	NA	NA	TRBV4-1	TGCGCCAGCAGCCAAGATCTCCCACGGAGCGGAGAAAAACTGTTTTTT	CASSQDLPRSGEKLFF
TRBJ2-1	NA	TRBD2	TRBV28	TGTGCCAGCAGTTTATTGCGGGAGTCATATGAGCAGTTCTTC	CASSLLRESYEQFF
TRBJ1-2	NA	NA	TRBV27	TGTGCCAGCAGTTTATCGTCAAACCCGCAGGGGCTGTATGGCTACACCTTC	CASSLSSNPQGLYGYTF
TRBJ2-7	NA	NA	TRBV11-2	TGTGCCAGCAGCGTAAGCGGCTACGAGCAGTACTTC	CASSVSGYEQYF
TRBJ1-1	once	NA	TRBV4-2	TGTGCCAGCAGCCAAGATGCAACAGGTGGCAGAGAAGCTTTCTTT	CASSQDATGGREAFF
TRBJ2-3	NA	NA	TRBV18	TGTGCCAGCTCACCATTCGAGTGGGATACGCAGTATTTT	CASSPFEWDTQYF
TRBJ2-1	medium-sized	NA	TRBV25-1	TGTGCCAGCAGGGAGTTAAATGCGGGCGAGCAGTTCTTC	CASRELNAGEQFF
TRBJ2-1	NA	NA	TRBV11-2	TGTGCCAGCAGCTTAGCGGCTAGCTCCTACAATGAGCAGTTCTTC	CASSLAASSYNEQFF
TRBJ2-3	NA	TRBD2	TRBV29-1	TGCAGCGTTGGAGGAGCGGGACCCACAGATACGCAGTATTTT	CSVGGAGPTDTQYF
TRBJ2-6	NA	NA	TRBV4-1	TGCGCCAGCAGCCAAGGAGGGAGCTCTGGGGCCAACGTCCTGACTTTC	CASSQGGSSGANVLTF
TRBJ1-2	once	TRBD1	TRBV27	TGTGCCAGCAGTTTCCTCACAGGGGGCGCGGGCTACACCTTC	CASSFLTGGAGYTF
TRBJ2-7	NA	NA	TRBV30	TGTGCCTTGGCCCGGGGGGCGTCCTACGAGCAGTACTTC	CALARGASYEQYF
TRBJ1-1	NA	TRBD1	TRBV30	TGTGCCTGGAAAACAGGGGCAACTGAAGCTTTCTTT	CAWKTGATEAFF
TRBJ2-1	NA	TRBD2	TRBV7-6	TGTGCCAGCAGCTTAGTAGTGGGAGCGGGAGGCTACAATGAGCAGTTCTTC	CASSLVVGAGGYNEQFF
TRBJ1-5	once	TRBD1	TRBV2	TGTGCCAGCAAGCCAGGGGGGTTTAGCAATCAGCCCCAGCATTTT	CASKPGGFSNQPQHF